Presented here are 9 T cell receptor beta chains from one specimen sequenced in a study of shared clonotypes between healthy human individuals. Assay: immunoSEQ multiplex PCR; the TCRdb copy retains only in-frame clones and omits some. Among approximately 2.1 million clones listed, roughly 93% were seen once. Material: naive CD4+ T cells from PBMCs. The subset: CD45RA+ positively selected. The source is a man between 18 and 29 years old in good health. Some clones in this sample may be carry-over from other donors' samples.

The J gene is TRBJ1-5, the V gene TRBV7-2; D gene uncertain. Germline values: CDR1 SGHTA, CDR2 FQGNSA. This CDR3 spans 12 amino acids. Trimming stripped 5 bases from V and 4 bases from J, with 6 bases between. CDR3 in amino acids: CASSPVNQPQHF. The CDR3 DNA is TGTGCCAGCAGCCCCGTGAATCAGCCCCAGCATTTT.

The chain joins TRBV6-1 to TRBJ1-1; TRBD1 is a possible D gene (6 bases). This CDR3 has 13 amino acids. In germline, CDR1 is MNHNS, CDR2 SASEGT. Trimming shortened V by 4 bases and J by 5 bases, and 11 bases separated the two germline ends. Here the CDR3 reads CASSAQGGTEAFF. Here the CDR3 DNA reads TGTGCCAGCAGTGCACAGGGAGGTACTGAAGCTTTCTTT.

The chain couples TRBV19 to TRBJ1-5, with 8 positions matching TRBD1. This CDR3 region has 17 residues. V trimming: 1 base; J trimming: 3 bases; junction bases outside the gene matches: 8. Per the germline V gene, CDR1 is LNHDA and CDR2 is SQIVND (reference sequence). CDR3 in amino acids: CASSIVTGTGNNQPQHF. CDR3 DNA sequence: TGTGCCAGTAGTATAGTTACCGGGACAGGTAACAATCAGCCCCAGCATTTT. Full variable domain (outside the CDR3, taken from reference TRBV19 and TRBJ1-5): DGGITQSPKYLFRKEGQNVTLSCEQNLNHDAMYWYRQDPGQGLRLIYYSQIVNDFQKGDIAEGYSVSREKKESFPLTVTSAQKNPTAFYLCASSIVTGTGNNQPQHFGDGTRLSIL.

V and J are TRBV18 and TRBJ2-7, with 12 bases that match TRBD1. The CDR3 length is 14 residues. The V gene's germline CDR1 is KGHSH and CDR2 LQKENI. The V and J ends lost 4 bases and 6 bases, in that order; junction bases with no gene match: 4. The CDR3 region has the DNA TGTGCCAGCTCACAGGGACAGGGGGCCTCCGAGCAGTACTTC. Translation: CASSQGQGASEQYF.

Comment on this clone: Other DNA sequences in this specimen translate into the identical CDR3. The rearrangement uses TRBV30 and TRBJ2-2; tentative D call: TRBD2 (5 bases). Germline values: CDR1 GTSNPN, CDR2 SVGIG (reference sequence). The CDR3 has 14 residues. The V gene lost 0 bases and the J gene lost 5 bases, with 10 bases spanning the gap. The CDR3: CAWSVDRGTGELFF. The DNA of the CDR3 is TGTGCCTGGAGTGTAGATAGAGGGACCGGGGAGCTGTTTTTT.

In regard to this clone: Other DNA sequences in this sample translate to the same CDR3. This CDR3 reads CASSPPHQETQYF. CDR3 sequence (DNA): TGTGCCAGCTCACCACCACATCAAGAGACCCAGTACTTC. The V and J genes are TRBV18 and TRBJ2-5, with D uncertain. The CDR3 has 13 amino acids. Germline lookup yields CDR1 KGHSH and CDR2 LQKENI. V lost 0 bases, J lost 2 bases, and 4 bases lay in between.

The chain couples TRBV5-1 to TRBJ2-5; 9 bases map to TRBD2. Per the germline V gene, CDR1 is SGHRS and CDR2 is YFSETQ. CDR3 size: 17 residues. V dropped 0 bases and J dropped 2; count of bases not matched to a gene: 8. CDR3 region: CASSLGIAGVAQETQYF. The CDR3 nucleotides are TGCGCCAGCAGCTTGGGGATAGCGGGAGTCGCACAAGAGACCCAGTACTTC.

The chain employs TRBV23-1 and TRBJ2-7; 15 nucleotides agree with TRBD2. TRBV23-1 is sorted into the ORF group, with uncertain function. The CDR3 is 17 amino acids. V shed 6 bases and J 2 bases; nucleotides not matched to a gene: 8. This CDR3 reads CASRYPGLAGGTYEQYF. The CDR3 bases are TGCGCCAGCAGGTACCCGGGACTAGCGGGAGGTACCTACGAGCAGTACTTC.

For this clone: Other DNA sequences in the same sample also yield this CDR3. The chain links TRBV5-1 to TRBJ2-2; tentatively, D is TRBD2 (6 bases). Deletions cut 5 bases from V and 1 base from J, with 9 bases between. The CDR3 length is 14 residues. Germline values: CDR1 SGHRS, CDR2 YFSETQ. CDR3 loop: CASRGSGNTGELFF. CDR3 coding DNA: TGCGCCAGCAGAGGTAGCGGGAACACCGGGGAGCTGTTTTTT.